The clone carrying this T cell receptor beta chain showed up just a few times. Its antigen is still unknown. Germline-derived CDR1 and CDR2 are SNHLY and FYNNEI. The CDR3 extends over 20 amino acids. The V segment lost 3 bases and the J segment 6 bases; nucleotides outside the gene matches: 18. The sample originates from a study of OX40 agonist ivuxolimab in advanced cancers. Study context: Participants could have had prior anti-PD-1, anti-PD-L1 or anti-CTLA-4 therapy, and roughly 39% had some. Partial responses were achieved by three patients, of whom one had hepatocellular carcinoma and two had cutaneous melanoma.

The data were produced by immunoSEQ multiplex PCR, yet TCRdb's version contains in-frame clones alone and is incomplete. The sample shows fewer than 20,000 clones, approximately 69% of them seen only once. Overall study results and limits: Clones of CD4+ and CD8+ blood T cells grew by week 6 at doses of 0.1 to 3.0 mg/kg. CD4+ T cells averaged fewer expanded clones than CD8+ T cells.

V usage is TRBV2 and J usage is TRBJ2-1, with 12 bases lining up with TRBD2. The TCR sequence derives from an adult with an advanced solid tumor such as melanoma, head and neck, liver or kidney cancer. The sample consisted of CD4+ or CD8+ T cells sorted from blood, taken in a trial of the OX40 agonist ivuxolimab. Here the CDR3 DNA reads TGTGCCAGCAGTGATCCTGGACTAGCGGGGATTTTCGTTTATGGCAATGAGCAGTTCTTC. It encodes CASSDPGLAGIFVYGNEQFF.